This TCR beta chain was obtained from a study of T cell clonality in common variable immunodeficiency. Study-level findings and limits: CVID subjects shared fewer TCRbeta clones than healthy controls did. Common variable immunodeficiency TCR beta sequences reportedly had fewer deletions and N-nucleotide insertions. CVID subjects had higher TCRbeta clonality than healthy controls, most marked in about a third.

Measured with immunoSEQ multiplex PCR; TCRdb has only the in-frame clones, and not every one. This sample has about 28,000 clones, each found more than once. The table lists this clone with many counts. The antigen is undetermined. Material for sequencing was peripheral blood mononuclear cells. The clonotype originates from a person aged 18 to 70 in good health.

The sequenced CDR3 bases are TGTGCCAGCAGGCCCTCAGGGGGAGCAACTAATGAAAAA. Translating it yields CASRPSGGATNEK. The complete CDR3 protein is CASRPSGGATNEKLFF. The rearrangement uses TRBV2 and TRBJ1-4; the match to TRBD1 covers 7 bases. The read terminates 3 residues ahead of where the CDR3 ends, so the germline J gene completes it. CDR3 length equals 16 residues. Germline V CDR1 and CDR2: SNHLY, FYNNEI. The J segment lost 0 bases and the V segment lost 6 bases, leaving 7 bases of the junction unmatched.